This T cell receptor (beta chain) derives from a study of T cell repertoires in cytomegalovirus infection. Findings and caveats of the study: The ex vivo response showed dominance by HLA-C-restricted CMV-specific TCR beta clonotypes.

The germline gives CDR1 SGHTA, CDR2 FQGNSA. The CDR3 runs to 18 residues. The V end was cut by 2 bases, the J end by 3 bases, with 22 bases between. This clonotype was seen a handful of times. No antigen is known for it. Each CDR3 protein gets one entry after TCRdb re-called the reads with MiXCR. Among about 500,000 distinct CDR3 sequences listed, 30% to 40% were seen once. V is TRBV7-2 and J is TRBJ1-1, with no clear D. Specimen: cultured PBMCs, collected from culture after CMV antigen stimulation. The receptor comes from a human donor in good health (CMV status not recorded). Some clones in this sample may be carry-over from other donors' samples. This CDR3 reads CASSLPYPGGRWDTEAFF. The CDR3, as DNA: TGTGCCAGCAGCTTACCGTATCCCGGCGGGCGATGGGACACTGAAGCTTTCTTT.